One sample yielded the 25 T cell receptor beta chains listed below, sequenced in a study of cytomegalovirus exposure and HLA in healthy donors. The PCR made use of 60 Vbeta and 13 Jbeta primers. Libraries were prepared by immunoSEQ multiplex PCR; TCRdb keeps only in-frame clonotypes and omits some of them. The sample contains 150,000 to 200,000 clones, 68% of which appear only once. The sample was PBMCs. These receptors were collected from a man aged 30 to 39 in good health and CMV-seropositive.

The chain is built from TRBV2 and TRBJ1-3; 8 bases are shared with TRBD1. Trimming cost V 6 bases and J 7 bases; bases outside gene matches: 2. The germline V gene has CDR1 SNHLY and CDR2 FYNNEI. There are 12 residues in the CDR3. This chain's CDR3 is CASRRTGNTIYF. The CDR3, as DNA: TGTGCCAGCAGGAGGACAGGGAACACCATATATTTT. Full variable domain (rest looked up from reference TRBV2 and TRBJ1-3): EPEVTQTPSHQVTQMGQEVILRCVPISNHLYFYWYRQILGQKVEFLVSFYNNEISEKSEIFDDQFSVERPDGSNFTLKIRSTKLEDSAMYFCASRRTGNTIYFGEGSWLTVV.

This clone showed up just a few times. The genes are TRBV5-1 and TRBJ2-7, with a tentative D call TRBD2 (6 bases). Germline V lookup: CDR1 SGHRS, CDR2 YFSETQ. The CDR3 contains 11 residues. The V end lost 5 bases, the J end lost 4 bases, and 7 bases lay between the germline ends. The CDR3 DNA is TGCGCCAGCAGGGACTATTACGAGCAGTACTTC. It is translated as CASRDYYEQYF.

The J gene is TRBJ2-3, the V gene TRBV7-3; no firm D call. This CDR3 is built from 13 residues. Per the germline V gene, CDR1 is SGHTA and CDR2 is FQGTGA. Trimming took off 3 bases at V and 2 bases at J, with 6 bases between the two ends. CDR3 in DNA: TGTGCCAGCAGCTTCCCCAACACAGATACGCAGTATTTT. Its translation: CASSFPNTDTQYF. The complete variable domain, with remaining parts taken from reference TRBV7-3 and TRBJ2-3, reads GAGVSQTPSNKVTEKGKYVELRCDPISGHTALYWYRQSLGQGPEFLIYFQGTGAADDSGLPNDRFFAVRPEGSVSTLKIQRTERGDSAVYLCASSFPNTDTQYFGPGTRLTVL.

The rearrangement uses TRBV9 and TRBJ2-5; the match to TRBD2 covers 9 bases. CDR1 and CDR2 from the germline V gene are SGDLS and YYNGEE. The CDR3 sequence is 15 residues long. With V trimmed by 4 bases and J by 3 bases, 7 bases remained unmatched. CDR3 in DNA: TGTGCCAGCAGCCCCTATAGCGGGAGAGAAGAGACCCAGTACTTC. Translation: CASSPYSGREETQYF.

This clone appeared a few times. The gene calls are TRBV2 and TRBJ1-1; TRBD1 might be the D (5 bases). This CDR3 comprises 14 residues. V lost 6 bases, J lost 4 bases, and 15 bases lay in between. CDR1 is SNHLY and CDR2 is FYNNEI in the germline V gene. CDR3 in DNA: TGTGCCAGCAGGGGAGGGGTCGAGGGCACTGAAGCTTTCTTT. Encoded protein: CASRGGVEGTEAFF.

The gene calls are TRBV19 and TRBJ2-7; maybe TRBD2 (7 bases). Trimming took off 4 bases at V and 7 bases at J, with 14 bases between the two ends. Per germline, CDR1 LNHDA and CDR2 SQIVND (reference sequence). CDR3 length: 13 amino acids. The CDR3 DNA reads as TGTGCCAGTAGTAGGCAGGAGGGGGGGGAGCAGTACTTC. As protein: CASSRQEGGEQYF.

The genes are TRBV5-1 and TRBJ2-5; D unresolved. The DNA end is more similar to TRBJ2-7, so the J call may be wrong. Germline V gene data show CDR1 as SGHRS and CDR2 as YFSETQ. The CDR3 is made up of 14 amino acids. The DNA for the CDR3 is TGCGCCAGCAGCTTGGCGGGTCCTTCCTACGAGCAGTACTTC. It translates to CASSLAGPSYEQYF.

The rearrangement joins TRBV19 to TRBJ1-1; maybe TRBD1 (6 bases). The CDR3 is made up of 14 amino acids. Germline V gene lookup returns CDR1 LNHDA and CDR2 SQIVND (reference sequence). Trimming removed 5 bases at V and 1 base at J, with 11 bases between. CDR3 nucleotides: TGTGCCAGTAGTGCGGACAGAACGAACACTGAAGCTTTCTTT. As protein: CASSADRTNTEAFF.

This clone was detected only once. The V gene is TRBV7-9, the J gene TRBJ2-5; 10 nucleotides agree with TRBD2. The CDR3 is 14 amino acids. CDR1 SEHNR and CDR2 FQNEAQ come from the germline V gene (reference sequence). V shed 4 bases and J 5 bases; nucleotides not matched to a gene: 4. The CDR3 spells CASSYLAGGETQYF. DNA for the CDR3: TGTGCCAGCAGCTACTTAGCGGGAGGCGAGACCCAGTACTTC.

This rearrangement joins TRBV10-1 to TRBJ2-7, with a possible D match to TRBD1 (6 bases). The V and J ends lost 0 bases and 5 bases respectively, with 14 bases between them. This CDR3 is built from 15 residues. Germline V gene sequence: CDR1 WNHNN, CDR2 SYGVQD (reference sequence). CDR3 sequence reads: CASSESGAQQDEQYF. CDR3 DNA: TGCGCCAGCAGTGAGTCGGGGGCCCAGCAGGACGAGCAGTACTTC.

With regard to this clone: The same CDR3 also results from other DNA sequences found in this sample. The chain carries TRBV5-1 and TRBJ2-1; 7 nucleotides align to TRBD1. The CDR3 extends over 15 amino acids. Germline trimming cut 0 bases from V and 0 bases from J; bases unmatched to any gene: 0. Germline loops: CDR1 SGHRS, CDR2 YFSETQ. Written as DNA, the CDR3 is TGCGCCAGCAGCTTGGGACAGGGCTCCTACAATGAGCAGTTCTTC. It specifies CASSLGQGSYNEQFF. The entire variable domain, with the rest obtained from reference TRBV5-1 and TRBJ2-1, is as follows: KAGVTQTPRYLIKTRGQQVTLSCSPISGHRSVSWYQQTPGQGLQFLFEYFSETQRNKGNFPGRFSGRQFSNSRSEMNVSTLELGDSALYLCASSLGQGSYNEQFFGPGTRLTVL.

This clone was found a few times. This rearrangement joins TRBV15 to TRBJ1-1; no reliable D call. The CDR3 extends over 14 amino acids. The ends were cut back, 4 bases at V and 0 bases at J, with 9 bases in the middle. Germline V gives CDR1 LNHNV, CDR2 YYDKDF (reference sequence). The CDR3: CATSNREMNTEAFF. CDR3 sequence (DNA): TGTGCCACCAGCAATAGGGAGATGAACACTGAAGCTTTCTTT.

The sample holds one count of this clone. The V call is TRBV2, the J call TRBJ2-5, with 9 nucleotides matching TRBD2. This CDR3 is 14 amino acids long. Germline V gives CDR1 SNHLY, CDR2 FYNNEI. V lost 7 bases to trimming and J lost 1 base; unmatched junction nucleotides: 4. The CDR3 here is CASKRGDSQETQYF. Here the CDR3 DNA reads TGTGCCAGCAAGCGGGGGGACAGCCAAGAGACCCAGTACTTC.

This clone appeared once. This chain joins TRBV19 and TRBJ2-3, with 11 bases fitting TRBD1. The CDR3 is made up of 16 amino acids. The germline gives CDR1 LNHDA, CDR2 SQIVND (reference sequence). With V trimmed by 3 bases and J by 3 bases, 5 bases remained unmatched. The CDR3 DNA reads as TGTGCCAGTAGTATTGCGGGGACAGGGGGGACAGATACGCAGTATTTT. Translated: CASSIAGTGGTDTQYF.

This clone was seen a few times. The V and J genes are TRBV28 and TRBJ1-6; D perhaps matches TRBD1 (6 bases). With 5 bases removed from V and 8 bases from J, the gap between germline ends came to 19 bases. CDR1 and CDR2 from the germline V gene are MDHEN and SYDVKM. The CDR3 contains 16 residues. The CDR3 DNA reads as TGTGCCAGCAGTACCACAGGGATTGAGAGGGATTCACCCCTCCACTTT. This sequence encodes CASSTTGIERDSPLHF.

The genes are TRBV9 and TRBJ2-3; 8 bases fit TRBD2. Germline V lookup: CDR1 SGDLS, CDR2 YYNGEE. The CDR3 is 15 amino acids. After removal of 3 bases from V and 0 bases from J, the junction contained 3 bases not matched to a gene. The CDR3 spells CASSGLATSTDTQYF. CDR3 coding DNA: TGTGCCAGCAGCGGACTAGCGACAAGCACAGATACGCAGTATTTT.

This clone has more than one count but fewer than ten. The gene calls are TRBV18 and TRBJ2-7; 7 nucleotides agree with TRBD1. Germline V gene lookup returns CDR1 KGHSH and CDR2 LQKENI. The CDR3 extends over 15 amino acids. With 1 base clipped from V and 2 bases from J, the junction kept 5 bases outside the gene matches. The CDR3 here is CASSPLPGQTYEQYF. CDR3 DNA sequence: TGTGCCAGCTCACCACTTCCGGGACAGACCTACGAGCAGTACTTC.

V and J are TRBV5-1 and TRBJ1-6, with 8 bases identical to TRBD1. Germline trimming cut 0 bases from V and 0 bases from J; bases unmatched to any gene: 2. The CDR3 spans 17 residues. Germline V gene lookup returns CDR1 SGHRS and CDR2 YFSETQ. As DNA, the CDR3 is TGCGCCAGCAGCTTGGGACAGGGGAGCTCCTATAATTCACCCCTCCACTTT. Residues: CASSLGQGSSYNSPLHF. The full variable domain, completed using reference TRBV5-1 and TRBJ1-6, is KAGVTQTPRYLIKTRGQQVTLSCSPISGHRSVSWYQQTPGQGLQFLFEYFSETQRNKGNFPGRFSGRQFSNSRSEMNVSTLELGDSALYLCASSLGQGSSYNSPLHFGNGTRLTVT.

The chain carries TRBV7-9 and TRBJ1-1; 9 bases match TRBD1. Per the germline V gene, CDR1 is SEHNR and CDR2 is FQNEAQ (reference sequence). The trim removed 4 bases at V and 1 base at J, leaving 7 bases unmatched. The CDR3 is 16 amino acids. The CDR3 region is CASSSGQGGRNTEAFF. CDR3 sequence (DNA): TGTGCCAGCAGCTCGGGACAGGGAGGGAGGAACACTGAAGCTTTCTTT.

This chain joins TRBV27 and TRBJ2-1; TRBD2 matches 14 bases. Germline CDR1 MNHEY, CDR2 SMNVEV (reference sequence). The trim removed 5 bases at V and 9 bases at J, leaving 12 bases unmatched. The CDR3 loop spans 17 amino acids. The CDR3 loop is CASSQQLGLAGGSEQFF. The CDR3 DNA follows: TGTGCCAGCAGTCAACAACTCGGACTAGCGGGAGGATCTGAGCAGTTCTTC.

The chain carries TRBV2 and TRBJ2-3; TRBD2 might be the D (5 bases). This CDR3 has 14 residues. The germline V and J ends were trimmed by 3 bases and 6 bases, with 13 bases remaining between them. CDR1 and CDR2 (germline): SNHLY, FYNNEI. This CDR3 reads CASSERRYPDTQYF. The CDR3 bases are TGTGCCAGCAGTGAGCGGAGGTACCCGGATACGCAGTATTTT.

As to this clone: Other DNA sequences within the sample encode an identical CDR3. The gene calls are TRBV6-5 and TRBJ2-7; tentative D call: TRBD2 (6 bases). This CDR3 is built from 14 residues. The V gene lost 5 bases and the J gene lost 2 bases, with 13 bases spanning the gap. Germline V gene data show CDR1 as MNHEY and CDR2 as SVGAGI. CDR3 protein: CASSLAGRTYEQYF. DNA for the CDR3: TGTGCCAGCAGTCTAGCAGGGAGGACCTACGAGCAGTACTTC.

The chain joins TRBV10-3 to TRBJ1-4; possibly TRBD1 for D (6 bases). CDR1 ENHRY and CDR2 SYGVKD come from the germline V gene. The CDR3 consists of 14 residues. Trimming took off 5 bases at V and 6 bases at J, with 13 bases between the two ends. CDR3 region: CAISQTDSDEKLFF. CDR3 nucleotide sequence: TGTGCCATCAGTCAAACGGACAGTGATGAAAAACTGTTTTTT.

Details on this clone: The junction and the germline gene differ at one end; a read error may be behind it. The chain uses TRBV7-9 and TRBJ1-1; 10 nucleotides line up with TRBD1. The CDR3 runs 16 residues. CDR1 and CDR2 (germline): SEHNR, FQNEAQ (reference sequence). The CDR3 DNA sequence: TGTTCCAGCAGCCCGTCGGACAGGGGGTCGAACACTGAAGCTTTCTTT. This translates into CSSSPSDRGSNTEAFF. Supplemented by reference TRBV7-9 and TRBJ1-1, the full variable domain reads DTGVSQNPRHKITKRGQNVTFRCDPISEHNRLYWYRQTLGQGPEFLTYFQNEAQLEKSRLLSDRFSAERPKGSFSTLEIQRTEQGDSAMYLCSSSPSDRGSNTEAFFGQGTRLTVV.

The chain carries TRBV5-6 and TRBJ1-4, with 8 bases identical to TRBD1. CDR3 length: 14 amino acids. Germline CDR1 is SGHDT and CDR2 is YYEEEE. With V trimmed by 0 bases and J by 8 bases, 3 bases remained unmatched. The CDR3 is CASSLGQGREKLFF. The CDR3 coding sequence is TGTGCCAGCAGCTTGGGACAGGGGAGGGAAAAACTGTTTTTT.